This T cell receptor (beta chain) was profiled in a study of identical twins. J was trimmed by 8 bases and V by 6 bases; bases with no gene match: 5. Germline-derived CDR1 and CDR2 are DFQATT and SNEGSKA (reference sequence). The CDR3 length is 11 residues. This clonotype was counted many times. Its specificity is not known. TCRdb independently ran MiXCR on the 5' RACE reads; one entry per CDR3 protein. The sample consists of about 100,000 distinct CDR3 sequences, about 6.1% of them appearing once. Study-wide results and caveats: With monozygotic twins, out-of-frame TCR alpha sharing exceeded what models estimated. Abundant beta clonotypes from cord blood bore fewer insertions; memory repertoires lacked this pattern. The study drew conclusions from cross-sectional statistical analysis, not from following the same donors. Twins' surplus sharing was weaker for beta out-of-frame sequences.

Specimen: memory T cells sorted from blood. V is TRBV20-1 and J is TRBJ1-2, with 8 bases aligning to TRBD1. The source of this sequence is a woman aged 50 to 60 in good health. In DNA, the CDR3 is TGCAGTGCCTCGACAGGGGTAGGCTACACCTTC. This codes for CSASTGVGYTF.